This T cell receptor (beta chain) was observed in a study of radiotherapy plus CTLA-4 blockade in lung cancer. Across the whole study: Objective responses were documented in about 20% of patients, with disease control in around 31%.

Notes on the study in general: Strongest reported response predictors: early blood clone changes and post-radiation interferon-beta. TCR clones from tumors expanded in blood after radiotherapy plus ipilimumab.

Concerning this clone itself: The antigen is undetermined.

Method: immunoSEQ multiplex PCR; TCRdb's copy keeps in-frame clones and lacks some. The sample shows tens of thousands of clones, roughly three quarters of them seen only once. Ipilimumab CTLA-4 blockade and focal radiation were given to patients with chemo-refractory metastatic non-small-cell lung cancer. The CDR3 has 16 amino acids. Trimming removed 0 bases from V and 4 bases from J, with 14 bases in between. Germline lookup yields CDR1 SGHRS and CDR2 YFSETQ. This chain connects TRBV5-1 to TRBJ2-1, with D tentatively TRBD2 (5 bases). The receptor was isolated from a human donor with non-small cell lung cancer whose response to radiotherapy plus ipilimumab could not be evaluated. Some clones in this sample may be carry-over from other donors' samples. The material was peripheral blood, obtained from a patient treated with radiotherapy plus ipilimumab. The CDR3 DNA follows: TGCGCCAGCAGCTTGGCGGCAGGCGGGCCATACAATGAGCAGTTCTTC. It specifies CASSLAAGGPYNEQFF.